The text below deals with one T cell receptor beta chain. As yet, its antigen is unknown. Using immunoSEQ multiplex PCR, the repertoire was profiled, and TCRdb retains in-frame clones only, with some absent. There are about 76,000 clones in the sample; 85% to 90% occur only once, and just over 2.5% lies in the top ten. The record originates from a study of OX40 agonist ivuxolimab in advanced cancers. Across the whole study: At 0.01 to 10 mg/kg, ivuxolimab was administered intravenously to patients every 2 weeks.

General study findings and limits: There were, on average, more expanded clones in CD8+ T cells than in CD4+. Normalized T-cell clonal expansion was also low in a subset of nonresponders.

Trimming pared 3 bases from V and 3 bases from J, leaving 16 bases between. CDR3 length: 15 residues. Germline-derived CDR1 and CDR2 are SGHTS and YDEGEE. This rearrangement joins TRBV5-8 to TRBJ2-7; TRBD1 might be the D (6 bases). The origin of this receptor is an adult with an advanced solid tumor such as melanoma, head and neck, liver or kidney cancer. The sequenced sample was CD4+ or CD8+ T cells sorted from blood, obtained in a trial of the OX40 agonist ivuxolimab. CDR3 in amino acids: CASSWGHDDVYEQYV. CDR3 in DNA: TGTGCCAGCAGCTGGGGACATGACGACGTCTACGAGCAGTACGTC.